These 25 T cell receptor beta chains were sequenced from one sample in a study of blood T cell repertoires in COVID-19. Profiled with immunoSEQ multiplex PCR; TCRdb holds only in-frame clones, not every one. Of hundreds of thousands of clones listed, roughly 85% are singletons. The source material was peripheral blood. The receptors stem from a woman aged 25 to 39 with active or convalescent COVID-19.

This chain uses TRBV6-5 with TRBJ2-1, with 14 bases that match TRBD2. The V gene's germline CDR1 is MNHEY and CDR2 SVGAGI. The CDR3 spans 15 residues. V lost 8 bases, J lost 8 bases, and 8 bases stayed unmatched. The CDR3 DNA reads TGTGCCAGCGCCTCCGGGACTAGCGGGAGTGATGAGCAGTTCTTC. It yields the protein CASASGTSGSDEQFF.

The gene calls are TRBV3-1 (or the pseudogene TRBV3-2) and TRBJ2-3, with 7 bases that match TRBD2. Trimming removed 1 base from V and 2 bases from J; junction bases left unmatched: 12. CDR1 is LGHDT and CDR2 is YNNKEL in the germline V gene (reference sequence). The CDR3 has 18 residues. CDR3 residues: CASSQGLTGGRSTDTQYF. The CDR3 DNA is TGTGCCAGCAGCCAAGGGTTGACGGGAGGCAGGTCCACAGATACGCAGTATTTT.

The rearrangement joins TRBV6-6 to TRBJ1-1; 9 nucleotides align to TRBD1. J gave up 3 bases and V 8 bases, and 4 bases lay outside the gene matches. Germline V lookup: CDR1 MNHNY, CDR2 SVGAGI (reference sequence). The CDR3 has 13 amino acids. CDR3 protein: CASGRQGDTEAFF. The CDR3 DNA is TGTGCCAGCGGGAGACAGGGGGACACTGAAGCTTTCTTT.

The V gene is TRBV5-4, the J gene TRBJ1-1, with TRBD1 matching over 12 bases. The CDR3 spans 17 residues. Germline V gene data show CDR1 as SGHNT and CDR2 as YYREEE (reference sequence). After removal of 4 bases from V and 0 bases from J, the junction contained 7 bases not matched to a gene. The CDR3 here is CASSQGQGAGVNTEAFF. The DNA for the CDR3 is TGTGCCAGCAGCCAGGGACAGGGGGCAGGGGTGAACACTGAAGCTTTCTTT. The full variable domain, with the rest looked up from reference TRBV5-4 and TRBJ1-1, is ETGVTQSPTHLIKTRGQQVTLRCSSQSGHNTVSWYQQALGQGPQFIFQYYREEENGRGNFPPRFSGLQFPNYSSELNVNALELDDSALYLCASSQGQGAGVNTEAFFGQGTRLTVV.

V usage is TRBV5-4 and J usage is TRBJ2-7, with a tentative D call TRBD2 (6 bases). Trimming cost V 4 bases and J 5 bases, with 13 bases left between them. The CDR3 runs 13 residues. The V gene's germline CDR1 is SGHNT and CDR2 YYREEE (reference sequence). The CDR3, as DNA: TGTGCCAGCAGCCCCGGGACTTTTAACGAGCAGTACTTC. This gives the protein CASSPGTFNEQYF.

The rearrangement uses TRBV2 and TRBJ2-7; D unresolved. Germline CDR1 reads SNHLY; CDR2 reads FYNNEI. The CDR3 runs to 12 residues. V was pared by 2 bases and J by 2 bases, with 4 bases between. DNA of the CDR3: TGTGCCAGCAGTGAATTTACCTACGAGCAGTACTTC. It yields the protein CASSEFTYEQYF.

The chain is built from TRBV27 and TRBJ1-2, with a tentative D call TRBD1 (5 bases). The CDR3 runs to 13 residues. Germline values: CDR1 MNHEY, CDR2 SMNVEV (reference sequence). The ends were cut back, 2 bases at V and 2 bases at J, with 6 bases in the middle. CDR3 nucleotide sequence: TGTGCCAGCAGTTTAGCAGGGAACTATGGCTACACCTTC. Its protein product is CASSLAGNYGYTF.

This clone was seen a few times. The rearrangement joins TRBV6-1 to TRBJ1-4, with D hard to call. The germline gives CDR1 MNHNS, CDR2 SASEGT. V was cut by 4 bases and J by 0 bases, with 12 bases left in between. The CDR3 runs to 16 residues. CDR3 protein: CASSGNGRSTNEKLFF. In DNA, the CDR3 is TGTGCCAGCAGTGGAAATGGGAGGTCAACTAATGAAAAACTGTTTTTT.

V gene TRBV4-1 combines with J gene TRBJ1-6, with a possible D match to TRBD1 (6 bases). V was pared by 0 bases and J by 13 bases, with 19 bases between. Germline V gene lookup returns CDR1 MGHRA and CDR2 YSYEKL. The CDR3 has 16 residues. CDR3 sequence reads: CASSQDENRELSPLHF. The CDR3 DNA reads TGCGCCAGCAGCCAAGATGAGAACAGGGAGCTGTCTCCCCTCCACTTT.

The chain links TRBV6-5 to TRBJ2-2; possible D gene TRBD2, 5 bases. Looked up from germline, CDR1 is MNHEY and CDR2 is SVGAGI. The V and J ends lost 2 bases and 7 bases respectively, with 5 bases between them. CDR3 length: 12 amino acids. CDR3 nucleotides: TGTGCCAGCAGTTACCGGGGCGGGGAGCTGTTTTTT. Its translation: CASSYRGGELFF.

The gene calls are TRBV18 and TRBJ2-6; 9 nucleotides align to TRBD1. The CDR3 length is 17 residues. After removal of 3 bases from V and 2 bases from J, the junction contained 5 bases not matched to a gene. Germline CDR1 is KGHSH and CDR2 is LQKENI. The CDR3, as DNA: TGTGCCAGCTCACCGGACAGGGGACCCCCTGGGGCCAACGTCCTGACTTTC. As protein: CASSPDRGPPGANVLTF.

This clone came up once. The chain links TRBV5-4 to TRBJ2-1, with 7 bases lining up with TRBD2. With 1 base clipped from V and 0 bases from J, the junction kept 4 bases outside the gene matches. Germline V CDR1 and CDR2: SGHNT, YYREEE (reference sequence). The CDR3 sequence is 16 residues long. Here the CDR3 DNA reads TGTGCCAGCAGCTTGATCGGGGGGAGCTCCTACAATGAGCAGTTCTTC. This encodes CASSLIGGSSYNEQFF.

The genes are TRBV29-1 and TRBJ2-3, with 15 nucleotides matching TRBD2. The germline V gene has CDR1 SQVTM and CDR2 ANQGSEA. The trim removed 2 bases at V and 6 bases at J, leaving 15 bases unmatched. The length of the CDR3 is 19 residues. CDR3 protein: CSVENELWGLAGGSDTQYF. In DNA, the CDR3 is TGCAGCGTTGAAAACGAGCTTTGGGGACTAGCGGGAGGATCTGATACGCAGTATTTT.

The rearrangement joins TRBV25-1 to TRBJ2-2; D is possibly TRBD2 (6 bases). Germline assignment: CDR1 MGHDK and CDR2 SYGVNS. Trimming cost V 0 bases and J 6 bases, with 11 bases left between them. This CDR3 has 15 amino acids. CDR3 residues: CASSEYGSSAGELFF. CDR3 sequence (DNA): TGTGCCAGCAGTGAATACGGGAGTTCAGCCGGGGAGCTGTTTTTT.

The chain has TRBV7-9 and TRBJ1-1; the match to TRBD1 covers 8 bases. Germline V lookup: CDR1 SEHNR, CDR2 FQNEAQ (reference sequence). J lost 6 bases, V lost 7 bases, and 10 bases had no gene match. The CDR3 is made up of 14 amino acids. CDR3 loop: CASNPPQGAAEAFF. As DNA, the CDR3 is TGTGCCAGCAATCCGCCCCAGGGGGCCGCTGAAGCTTTCTTT.

This clone was counted a few times. The chain uses TRBV11-1 and TRBJ2-5, with TRBD1 matching over 9 bases. Germline lookup yields CDR1 SGHAT and CDR2 FQDESV (reference sequence). Trimming removed 5 bases from V and 5 bases from J; junction bases left unmatched: 6. This CDR3 has 14 residues. CDR3 nucleotide sequence: TGTGCCAGCAGCACGCGGACAGGGGTGGAGACCCAGTACTTC. It is translated as CASSTRTGVETQYF.

This clone appeared a single time. For the CDR3, the DNA is TGTGCCAGCAGTTTTGCTAGCGGGGGTCACGAGCAGTACTTC. Its protein is CASSFASGGHEQYF. The V call is TRBV27, the J call TRBJ2-7; 10 positions agree with TRBD2. The V segment lost 3 bases and the J segment 5 bases; nucleotides outside the gene matches: 4. Looked up from germline, CDR1 is MNHEY and CDR2 is SMNVEV (reference sequence). CDR3 length equals 14 residues.

The CDR3 spells CASSYVSRISYEQYF. CDR3 in DNA: TGTGCCAGCAGTTACGTGTCTAGGATATCCTACGAGCAGTACTTC. V gene TRBV6-2 or TRBV6-3 combines with J gene TRBJ2-7; D not certain. The V and J ends lost 2 bases and 1 base respectively, with 12 bases between them. CDR1 is MNHEY, CDR2 SVGEGT, per germline. This CDR3 has 15 residues.

The chain combines TRBV11-2 with TRBJ1-1; maybe TRBD1 (5 bases). Per the germline V gene, CDR1 is SGHAT and CDR2 is FQNNGV. V was trimmed by 5 bases and J by 1 base, leaving 8 bases between them. The CDR3 runs 13 residues. The DNA of the CDR3 is TGTGCCAGCAGCGTGGACACGAACACTGAAGCTTTCTTT. It specifies CASSVDTNTEAFF. Full variable domain (missing parts from reference TRBV11-2 and TRBJ1-1): EAGVAQSPRYKIIEKRQSVAFWCNPISGHATLYWYQQILGQGPKLLIQFQNNGVVDDSQLPKDRFSAERLKGVDSTLKIQPAKLEDSAVYLCASSVDTNTEAFFGQGTRLTVV.

In nucleotides, the CDR3 is TGTGCCAGCACCCGGTTTTTGGTCGGTGGAAACACCATATATTTT. It encodes CASTRFLVGGNTIYF. The chain uses TRBV7-9 and TRBJ1-3, with no clear D. Trimming took 7 bases from V and 3 from J, leaving 16 bases between them. This CDR3 comprises 15 residues. Germline V gives CDR1 SEHNR, CDR2 FQNEAQ (reference sequence). The whole variable domain, remainder taken from reference TRBV7-9 and TRBJ1-3, is DTGVSQNPRHKITKRGQNVTFRCDPISEHNRLYWYRQTLGQGPEFLTYFQNEAQLEKSRLLSDRFSAERPKGSFSTLEIQRTEQGDSAMYLCASTRFLVGGNTIYFGEGSWLTVV.

The chain employs TRBV4-1 and TRBJ1-3, with TRBD1 matching 9 bases. Germline V gives CDR1 MGHRA, CDR2 YSYEKL. This CDR3 has 15 amino acids. Unmatched junction bases numbered 4, after V lost 3 bases and J lost 4 bases. The CDR3 sequence is CASSQRTGDGNTIYF. In DNA form, the CDR3 reads TGCGCCAGCAGCCAGCGGACAGGGGACGGAAACACCATATATTTT.

This chain uses TRBV6-5 with TRBJ1-2, with 10 bases identical to TRBD1. Unmatched junction bases numbered 5, after V lost 5 bases and J lost 2 bases. CDR3 length: 15 residues. The germline V gene encodes CDR1 MNHEY and CDR2 SVGAGI. The CDR3 protein is CASSTGQGINYGYTF. The CDR3 nucleotides are TGTGCCAGCAGTACGGGACAGGGGATAAACTATGGCTACACCTTC.

The chain has TRBV20-1 and TRBJ2-3; D is uncertain. Trimming cost V 2 bases and J 5 bases, with 5 bases left between them. Germline V gene data show CDR1 as DFQATT and CDR2 as SNEGSKA (reference sequence). The CDR3 runs 11 residues. In DNA form, the CDR3 reads TGCAGTGCTAGACCGGTAGATACGCAGTATTTT. Translation: CSARPVDTQYF.

The genes are TRBV11-2 and TRBJ2-1; the match to TRBD2 covers 8 bases. V was clipped by 0 bases and J by 3 bases; unmatched bases: 1. This CDR3 region has 15 residues. Germline CDR1 SGHAT, CDR2 FQNNGV. The CDR3 DNA is TGTGCCAGCAGCTTAGACGGGGGGGACTACAATGAGCAGTTCTTC. Translation gives CASSLDGGDYNEQFF.

This chain links TRBV19 with TRBJ1-3; D not resolved. V shed 5 bases and J shed 0 bases, with 11 bases lying between them. The CDR3 is 15 residues long. The germline CDR1 and CDR2 sequences are LNHDA and SQIVND (reference sequence). Here the CDR3 DNA reads TGTGCCAGTAGTGTCAACTGGAGCTCTGGAAACACCATATATTTT. Translated: CASSVNWSSGNTIYF. The variable domain in full, completed from reference TRBV19 and TRBJ1-3, reads DGGITQSPKYLFRKEGQNVTLSCEQNLNHDAMYWYRQDPGQGLRLIYYSQIVNDFQKGDIAEGYSVSREKKESFPLTVTSAQKNPTAFYLCASSVNWSSGNTIYFGEGSWLTVV.